This record looks at one T cell receptor (beta chain) sequence and its context. This sample is part of a study of T cell responses to AZD1222 COVID-19 vaccine. Per germline, CDR1 KGHDR and CDR2 SFDVKD. CDR3 length: 12 residues. V was shortened by 6 bases and J by 5 bases, with 9 bases between the two germline ends. Sequenced by immunoSEQ multiplex PCR; TCRdb stores in-frame clones only, minus some. The repertoire has 150,000 or so clones, approximately 90% of them found once; the top ten carry less than 9%. The chain uses TRBV24-1 and TRBJ2-5; D is possibly TRBD2 (6 bases). This TCR derives from an adult in good health. The specimen was peripheral blood, collected on day 0 of AZD1222 vaccination. The CDR3 sequence: CATSSGGETQYF. The DNA for the CDR3 is TGTGCCACCAGTTCCGGGGGTGAGACCCAGTACTTC.